This T cell receptor beta chain was observed in a study of CD8 T cells in ankylosing spondylitis. The study's findings and limits: For ankylosing spondylitis blood, a TCR beta motif of seven to nine highly homologous variants appeared characteristic.

It was by quantitative 5'-RACE with molecular barcodes that TCR beta libraries were made. One entry per CDR3 protein, called by TCRdb with MiXCR from the 5' RACE reads. Among about 840,000 distinct CDR3 sequences, 10% to 15% were seen once, and the ten largest hold less than 0.65%. This clonotype was seen a handful of times. As yet, its antigen is unknown. The CDR3 sequence is 17 residues long. J gave up 3 bases and V 0 bases, and 9 bases lay outside the gene matches. Germline V gene lookup returns CDR1 LGHNA and CDR2 YSLEER. Material for sequencing was blood, either unsorted or a sorted T cell fraction (not recorded which). The clonotype originates from a male donor with ankylosing spondylitis. The chain employs TRBV4-3 and TRBJ2-7, with 9 bases identical to TRBD2. CDR3 coding DNA: TGCGCCAGCAGCCAAGACTGGGGAGCGGGAGGATTCTACGAGCAGTACTTC. This gives the protein CASSQDWGAGGFYEQYF.